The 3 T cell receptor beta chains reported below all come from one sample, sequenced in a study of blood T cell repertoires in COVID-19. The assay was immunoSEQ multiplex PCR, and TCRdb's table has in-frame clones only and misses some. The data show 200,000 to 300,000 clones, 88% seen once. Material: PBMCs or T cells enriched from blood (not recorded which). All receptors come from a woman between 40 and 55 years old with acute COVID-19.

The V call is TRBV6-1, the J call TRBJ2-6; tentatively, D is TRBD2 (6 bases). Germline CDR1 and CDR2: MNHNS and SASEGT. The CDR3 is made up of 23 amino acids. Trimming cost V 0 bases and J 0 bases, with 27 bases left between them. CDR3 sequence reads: CASSEAEQIKSGTPYSGANVLTF. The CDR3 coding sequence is TGTGCCAGCAGTGAAGCGGAACAGATAAAGTCCGGGACTCCCTACTCTGGGGCCAACGTCCTGACTTTC.

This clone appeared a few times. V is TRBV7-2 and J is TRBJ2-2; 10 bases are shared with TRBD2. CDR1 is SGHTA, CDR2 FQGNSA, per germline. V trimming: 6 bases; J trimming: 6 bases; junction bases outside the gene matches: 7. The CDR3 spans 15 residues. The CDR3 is CASRLAGTGAGELFF. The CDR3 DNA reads TGTGCCAGCAGACTAGCGGGAACGGGGGCCGGGGAGCTGTTTTTT.

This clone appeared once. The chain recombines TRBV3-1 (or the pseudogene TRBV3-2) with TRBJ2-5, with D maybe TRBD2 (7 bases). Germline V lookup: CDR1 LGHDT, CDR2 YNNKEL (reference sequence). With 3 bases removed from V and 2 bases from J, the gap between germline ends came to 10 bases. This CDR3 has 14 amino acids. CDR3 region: CASSHRGAQETQYF. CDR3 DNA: TGTGCCAGCAGCCATCGGGGGGCTCAAGAGACCCAGTACTTC.